This T cell receptor (beta chain) was obtained from a study of Graves' ophthalmopathy and Graves' hyperthyroidism. Broader study findings: With less than 90% sensitivity and around 81% specificity, a 13-signature model separated ophthalmopathy from stable hyperthyroidism. Most expanded clonotypes from thyroid (those above 0.001 frequency) were also found in blood.

The authors amplified TCR beta CDR3 regions from RNA transcripts. RT-PCR with HTBI primers came first, then second-round multiplex PCR. TCRdb fed the multiplex PCR reads into MiXCR, producing one record per CDR3 protein. The sample holds about 700,000 distinct CDR3 sequences; 40% are singletons and the top ten take approximately 43%. Fresh peripheral blood, about 9.3 ml, was the PBMC source. The V end lost 5 bases, the J end lost 3 bases, and 11 bases lay between the germline ends. Germline V gives CDR1 SQVTM, CDR2 ANQGSEA. The CDR3 is made up of 12 amino acids. There are many counts of this clonotype. The antigen remains undetermined.

This receptor was taken from an adult man with Graves' ophthalmopathy. The chain employs TRBV29-1 and TRBJ2-7; D remains unclear. Sequencing was carried out using peripheral blood. CDR3 sequence reads: CSVQLVSYEQYF. For the CDR3, the DNA is TGCAGCGTTCAACTGGTTAGCTACGAGCAGTACTTC.